This TCR beta chain was identified in a study of Ad26.COV2.S vaccination and SARS-CoV-2 variants. Treatment described: some 20 received Ad26.COV2.S at low or high dose, single or two shots; roughly five received placebo; per-sample allocation not given. Day 63 after the first vaccine or placebo injection was the time point for sampling. At a Boston site, the person donating was an adult of 18-55 years. Germline-derived CDR1 and CDR2 are SGHRS and YFSETQ. Trimming took 0 bases from V and 1 from J, leaving 10 bases between them. This CDR3 contains 15 residues. The table came from immunoSEQ multiplex PCR; TCRdb's copy has only in-frame clones and leaves some out. The repertoire holds hundreds of thousands of clones, with roughly 90% as singletons.

The receptor comes from a person between 18 and 60 years old who received the Ad26.COV2.S COVID-19 vaccine or a placebo. The chain joins TRBV5-1 to TRBJ1-1, with a tentative D call TRBD1 (5 bases). The sample consisted of peripheral blood, taken in a trial of Ad26.COV2.S vaccine versus placebo. The CDR3 DNA sequence: TGCGCCAGCAGCTTGGCGACAGACAGGAACACTGAAGCTTTCTTT. Protein: CASSLATDRNTEAFF.